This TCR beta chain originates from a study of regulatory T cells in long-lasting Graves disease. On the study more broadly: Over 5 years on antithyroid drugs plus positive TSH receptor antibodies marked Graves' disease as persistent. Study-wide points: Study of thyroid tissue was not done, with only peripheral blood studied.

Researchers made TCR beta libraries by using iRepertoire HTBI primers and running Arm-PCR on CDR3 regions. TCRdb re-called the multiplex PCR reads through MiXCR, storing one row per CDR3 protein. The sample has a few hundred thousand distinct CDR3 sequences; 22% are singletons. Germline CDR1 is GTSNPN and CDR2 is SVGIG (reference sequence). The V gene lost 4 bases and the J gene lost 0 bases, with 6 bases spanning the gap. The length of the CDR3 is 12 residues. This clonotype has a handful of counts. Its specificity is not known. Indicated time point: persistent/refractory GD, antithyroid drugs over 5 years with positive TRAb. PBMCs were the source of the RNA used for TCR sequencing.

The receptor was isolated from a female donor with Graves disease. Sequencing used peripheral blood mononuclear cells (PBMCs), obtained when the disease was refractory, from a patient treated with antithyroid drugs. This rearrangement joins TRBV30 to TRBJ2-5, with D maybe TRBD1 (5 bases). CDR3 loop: CAWKGYQETQYF. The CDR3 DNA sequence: TGTGCCTGGAAGGGGTACCAAGAGACCCAGTACTTC.